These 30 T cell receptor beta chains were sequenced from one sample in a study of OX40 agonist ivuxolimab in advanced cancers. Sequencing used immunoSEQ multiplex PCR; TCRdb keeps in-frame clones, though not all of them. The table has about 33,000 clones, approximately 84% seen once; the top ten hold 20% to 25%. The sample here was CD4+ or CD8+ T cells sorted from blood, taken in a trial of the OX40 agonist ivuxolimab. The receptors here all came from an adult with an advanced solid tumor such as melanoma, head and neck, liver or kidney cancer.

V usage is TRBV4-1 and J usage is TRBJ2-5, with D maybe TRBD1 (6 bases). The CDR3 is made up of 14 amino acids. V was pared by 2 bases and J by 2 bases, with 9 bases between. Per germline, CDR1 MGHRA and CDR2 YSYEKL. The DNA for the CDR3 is TGCGCCAGCAGCCAAAAGGACAGTCAAGAGACCCAGTACTTC. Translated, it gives CASSQKDSQETQYF.

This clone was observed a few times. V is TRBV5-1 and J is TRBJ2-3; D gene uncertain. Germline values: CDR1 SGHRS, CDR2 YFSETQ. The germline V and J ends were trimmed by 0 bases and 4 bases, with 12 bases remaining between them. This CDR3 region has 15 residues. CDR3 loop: CASSLVGETADTQYF. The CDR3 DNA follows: TGCGCCAGCAGCTTGGTTGGGGAAACGGCAGATACGCAGTATTTT.

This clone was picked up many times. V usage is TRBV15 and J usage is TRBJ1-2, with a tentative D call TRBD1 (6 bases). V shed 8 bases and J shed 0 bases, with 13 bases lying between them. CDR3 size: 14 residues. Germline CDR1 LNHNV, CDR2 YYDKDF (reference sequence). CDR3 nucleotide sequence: TGTGCCACCGGGAGGGACATACCTAACTATGGCTACACCTTC. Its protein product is CATGRDIPNYGYTF. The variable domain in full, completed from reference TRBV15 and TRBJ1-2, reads DAMVIQNPRYQVTQFGKPVTLSCSQTLNHNVMYWYQQKSSQAPKLLFHYYDKDFNNEADTPDNFQSRRPNTSFCFLDIRSPGLGDTAMYLCATGRDIPNYGYTFGSGTRLTVV.

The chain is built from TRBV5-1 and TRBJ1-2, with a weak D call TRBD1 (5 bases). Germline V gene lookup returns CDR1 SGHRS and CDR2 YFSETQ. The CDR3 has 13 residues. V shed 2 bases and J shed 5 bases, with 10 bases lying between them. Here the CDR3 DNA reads TGCGCCAGCAGCTTATCAGGGAATTATGGCTACACCTTC. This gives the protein CASSLSGNYGYTF.

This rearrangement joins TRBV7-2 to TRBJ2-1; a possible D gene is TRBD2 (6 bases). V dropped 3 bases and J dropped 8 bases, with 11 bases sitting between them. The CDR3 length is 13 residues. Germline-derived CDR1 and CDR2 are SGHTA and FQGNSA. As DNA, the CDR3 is TGTGCCAGCAGCTTCGGGGGATGGGATGAGCAGTTCTTC. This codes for CASSFGGWDEQFF.

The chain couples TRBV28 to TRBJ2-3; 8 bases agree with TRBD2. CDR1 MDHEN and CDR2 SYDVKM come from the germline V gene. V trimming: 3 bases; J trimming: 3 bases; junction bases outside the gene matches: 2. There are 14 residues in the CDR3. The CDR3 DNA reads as TGTGCCAGCAGTTTCCGACTAGCGACAGATACGCAGTATTTT. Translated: CASSFRLATDTQYF.

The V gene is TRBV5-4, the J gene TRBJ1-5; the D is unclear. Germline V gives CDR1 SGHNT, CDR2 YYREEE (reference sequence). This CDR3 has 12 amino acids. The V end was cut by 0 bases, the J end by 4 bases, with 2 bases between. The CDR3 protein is CASSLENQPQHF. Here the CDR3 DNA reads TGTGCCAGCAGCTTGGAAAATCAGCCCCAGCATTTT.

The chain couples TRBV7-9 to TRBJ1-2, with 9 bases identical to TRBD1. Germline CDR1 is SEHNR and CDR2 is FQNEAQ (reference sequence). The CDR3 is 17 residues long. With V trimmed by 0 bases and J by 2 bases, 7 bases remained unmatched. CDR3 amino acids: CASSLAFGTGGNYGYTF. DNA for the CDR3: TGTGCCAGCAGCTTAGCATTCGGAACAGGGGGCAACTATGGCTACACCTTC.

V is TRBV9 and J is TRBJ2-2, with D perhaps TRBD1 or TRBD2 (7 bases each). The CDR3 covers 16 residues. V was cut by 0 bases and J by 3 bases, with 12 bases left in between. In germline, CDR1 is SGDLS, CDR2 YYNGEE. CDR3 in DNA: TGTGCCAGCAGCGTAGTGGGAGGGGGCGACACCGGGGAGCTGTTTTTT. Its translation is CASSVVGGGDTGELFF.

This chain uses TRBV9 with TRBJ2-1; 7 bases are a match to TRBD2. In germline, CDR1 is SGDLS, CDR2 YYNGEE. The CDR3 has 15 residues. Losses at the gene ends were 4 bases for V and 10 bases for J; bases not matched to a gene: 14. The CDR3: CASSPSLAEGSEQFF. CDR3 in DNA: TGTGCCAGCAGCCCCTCCCTAGCGGAAGGCTCGGAGCAGTTCTTC.

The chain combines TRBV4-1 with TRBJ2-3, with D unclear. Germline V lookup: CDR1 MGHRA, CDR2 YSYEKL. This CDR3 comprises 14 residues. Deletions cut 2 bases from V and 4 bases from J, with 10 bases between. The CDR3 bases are TGCGCCAGCAGCCAATTCTTAGAAGCAGATACGCAGTATTTT. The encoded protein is CASSQFLEADTQYF.

In nucleotides, the CDR3 is TGCGCCAGCAGCCAAGGGTGGACAGGCCAATCCTACGAGCAGTACTTC. Its protein is CASSQGWTGQSYEQYF. The gene calls are TRBV4-3 and TRBJ2-7, with 7 nucleotides matching TRBD1. V trimming: 1 base; J trimming: 1 base; junction bases outside the gene matches: 7. CDR3 length: 16 amino acids. The germline gives CDR1 LGHNA, CDR2 YSLEER.

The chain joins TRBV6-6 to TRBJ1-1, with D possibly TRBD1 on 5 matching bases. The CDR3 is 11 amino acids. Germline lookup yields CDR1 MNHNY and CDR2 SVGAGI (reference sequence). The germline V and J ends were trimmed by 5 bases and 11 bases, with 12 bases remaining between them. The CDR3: CASSPGLLAFF. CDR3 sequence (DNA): TGTGCCAGCAGTCCGGGACTTCTGGCTTTCTTT.

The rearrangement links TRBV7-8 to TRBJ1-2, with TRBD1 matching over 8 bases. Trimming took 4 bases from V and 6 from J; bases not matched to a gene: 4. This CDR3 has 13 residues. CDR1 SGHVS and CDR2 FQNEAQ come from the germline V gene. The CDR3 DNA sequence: TGTGCCAGCAGCTCCCAGGGGGCTGATGGCTACACCTTC. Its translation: CASSSQGADGYTF.

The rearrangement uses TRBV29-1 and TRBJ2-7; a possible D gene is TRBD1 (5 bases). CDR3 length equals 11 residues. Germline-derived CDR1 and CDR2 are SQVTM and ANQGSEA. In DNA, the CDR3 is TGCGGGGCGGAAAGCTCCTACGAGCAGTACTTC. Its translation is CGAESSYEQYF.

The CDR3 here is CASLKGLAGVQETQYF. Here the CDR3 DNA reads TGTGCCAGTTTAAAAGGACTAGCGGGGGTTCAAGAGACCCAGTACTTC. V usage is TRBV28 and J usage is TRBJ2-5; TRBD2 matches 13 bases. Trimming removed 9 bases from V and 2 bases from J; junction bases left unmatched: 9. This CDR3 region has 16 residues. Germline CDR1 is MDHEN and CDR2 is SYDVKM. Combining the CDR3 with reference TRBV28 and TRBJ2-5 gives the whole variable domain DVKVTQSSRYLVKRTGEKVFLECVQDMDHENMFWYRQDPGLGLRLIYFSYDVKMKEKGDIPEGYSVSREKKERFSLILESASTNQTSMYLCASLKGLAGVQETQYFGPGTRLLVL.

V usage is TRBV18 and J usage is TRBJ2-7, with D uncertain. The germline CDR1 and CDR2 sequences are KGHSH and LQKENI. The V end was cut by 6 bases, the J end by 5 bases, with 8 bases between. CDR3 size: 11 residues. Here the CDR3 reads CASSNLDEQYF. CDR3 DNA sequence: TGTGCCAGCTCGAACCTGGACGAGCAGTACTTC.

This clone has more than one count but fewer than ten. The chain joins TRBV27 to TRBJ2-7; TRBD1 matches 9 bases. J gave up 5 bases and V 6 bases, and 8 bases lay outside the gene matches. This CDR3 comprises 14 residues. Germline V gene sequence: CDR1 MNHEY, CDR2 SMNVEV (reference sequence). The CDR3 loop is CASSSGTGYNEQYF. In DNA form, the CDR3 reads TGTGCCAGCAGCTCCGGGACAGGGTATAACGAGCAGTACTTC.

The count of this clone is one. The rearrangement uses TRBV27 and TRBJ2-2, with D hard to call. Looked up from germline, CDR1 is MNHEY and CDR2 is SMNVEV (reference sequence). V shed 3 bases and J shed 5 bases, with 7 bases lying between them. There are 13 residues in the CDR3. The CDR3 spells CASSLMRTGELFF. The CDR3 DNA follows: TGTGCCAGCAGTTTGATGAGGACCGGGGAGCTGTTTTTT.

In DNA, the CDR3 is TGCGCCAGCAGCTTGGACACTAGTTTCAGCGGGGAGCTGTTTTTT. Translated: CASSLDTSFSGELFF. This chain links TRBV5-1 with TRBJ2-2; D is possibly TRBD2 (5 bases). CDR1 and CDR2 from the germline V gene are SGHRS and YFSETQ. The V end lost 0 bases, the J end lost 7 bases, and 13 bases lay between the germline ends. The CDR3 extends over 15 amino acids.

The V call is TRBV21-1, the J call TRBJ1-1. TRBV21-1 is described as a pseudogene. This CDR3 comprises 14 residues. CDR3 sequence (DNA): TGTGCCAGCAGCCTCCGAGTGGGGAACACTGAAGCTTTCTTT. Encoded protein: CASSLRVGNTEAFF.

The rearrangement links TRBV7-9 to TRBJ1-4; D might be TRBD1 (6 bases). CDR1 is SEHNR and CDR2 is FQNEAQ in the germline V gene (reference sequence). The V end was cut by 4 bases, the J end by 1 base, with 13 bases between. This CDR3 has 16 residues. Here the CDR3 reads CASSSYEGVTNEKLFF. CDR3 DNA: TGTGCCAGCAGCTCGTATGAGGGGGTAACTAATGAAAAACTGTTTTTT.

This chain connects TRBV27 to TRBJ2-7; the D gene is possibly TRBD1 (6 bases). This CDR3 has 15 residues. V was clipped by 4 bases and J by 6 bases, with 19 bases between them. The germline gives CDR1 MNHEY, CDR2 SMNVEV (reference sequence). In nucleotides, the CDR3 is TGTGCCAGCAGTTCGGGGACATCTAGGGTCGGCGAGCAGTACTTC. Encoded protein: CASSSGTSRVGEQYF.

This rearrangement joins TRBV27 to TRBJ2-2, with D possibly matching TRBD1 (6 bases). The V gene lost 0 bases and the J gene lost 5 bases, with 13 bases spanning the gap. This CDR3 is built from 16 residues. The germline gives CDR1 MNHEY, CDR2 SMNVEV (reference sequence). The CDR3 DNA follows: TGTGCCAGCAGTTTATCCCCAGGACAGTTGACCGGGGAGCTGTTTTTT. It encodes CASSLSPGQLTGELFF.

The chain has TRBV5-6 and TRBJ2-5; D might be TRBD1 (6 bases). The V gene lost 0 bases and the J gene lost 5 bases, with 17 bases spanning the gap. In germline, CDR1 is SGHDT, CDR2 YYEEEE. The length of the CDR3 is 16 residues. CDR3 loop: CASSLARDTLWETQYF. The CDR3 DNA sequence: TGTGCCAGCAGCTTGGCCAGGGACACGCTCTGGGAGACCCAGTACTTC. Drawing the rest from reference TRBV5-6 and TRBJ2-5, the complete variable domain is DAGVTQSPTHLIKTRGQQVTLRCSPKSGHDTVSWYQQALGQGPQFIFQYYEEEERQRGNFPDRFSGHQFPNYSSELNVNALLLGDSALYLCASSLARDTLWETQYFGPGTRLLVL.

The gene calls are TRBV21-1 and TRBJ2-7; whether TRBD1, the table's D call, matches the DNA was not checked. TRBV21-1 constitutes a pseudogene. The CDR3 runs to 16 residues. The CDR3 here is CASSPLGARVIYEQYF. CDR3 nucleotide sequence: TGTGCCAGCAGCCCCCTGGGGGCGCGGGTGATCTACGAGCAGTACTTC.

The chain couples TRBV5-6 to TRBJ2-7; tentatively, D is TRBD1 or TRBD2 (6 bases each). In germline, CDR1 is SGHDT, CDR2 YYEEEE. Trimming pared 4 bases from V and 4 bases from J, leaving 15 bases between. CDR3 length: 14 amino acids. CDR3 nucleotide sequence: TGTGCCAGCAGCATGGGGGCAGGGAGGTACGAGCAGTACTTC. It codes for CASSMGAGRYEQYF. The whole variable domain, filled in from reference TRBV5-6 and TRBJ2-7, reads DAGVTQSPTHLIKTRGQQVTLRCSPKSGHDTVSWYQQALGQGPQFIFQYYEEEERQRGNFPDRFSGHQFPNYSSELNVNALLLGDSALYLCASSMGAGRYEQYFGPGTRLTVT.

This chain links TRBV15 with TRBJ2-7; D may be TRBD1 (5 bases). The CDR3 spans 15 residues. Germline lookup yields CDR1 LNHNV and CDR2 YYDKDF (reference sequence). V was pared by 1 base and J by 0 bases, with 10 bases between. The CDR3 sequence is CATSRGQLTSYEQYF. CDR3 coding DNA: TGTGCCACCAGCAGAGGACAGCTAACCTCCTACGAGCAGTACTTC.

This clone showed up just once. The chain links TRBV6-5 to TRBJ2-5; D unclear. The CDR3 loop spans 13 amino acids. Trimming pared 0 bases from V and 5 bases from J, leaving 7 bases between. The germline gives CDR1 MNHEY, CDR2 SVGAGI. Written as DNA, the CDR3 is TGTGCCAGCAGTTACTCGATTTGGGAGACCCAGTACTTC. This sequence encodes CASSYSIWETQYF.

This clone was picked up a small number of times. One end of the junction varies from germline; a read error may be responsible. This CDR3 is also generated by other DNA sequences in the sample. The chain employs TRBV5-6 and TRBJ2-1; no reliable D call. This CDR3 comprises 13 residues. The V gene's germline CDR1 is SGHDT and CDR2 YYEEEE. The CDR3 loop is CASSLVADNEQFF. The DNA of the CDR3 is TGTGCCAGCAGCTTGGTGGCCGACAATGAGCAATTCTTC.